This T cell receptor (beta chain) was recorded in a study of cytotoxic CD8 clonotypes in ibrutinib-treated CLL. PBMCs that had been cryopreserved were the source of about 2 micrograms of genomic DNA for TCR beta libraries. The planned depth of sequencing spanned 1 in 200,000 to 1 in 1 million T cells. Produced via immunoSEQ multiplex PCR; TCRdb's table is partial and in-frame only. The sample contains 26,000 or so clones, about three fifths of which appear only once. Study-level findings and limits: Public clonotypes were seen rarely and were contracted or stable on treatment.

Germline V gene lookup returns CDR1 SGHAT and CDR2 FQNNGV. Trimming shortened V by 7 bases and J by 2 bases, and 12 bases separated the two germline ends. CDR3 length: 13 residues. To note about this clone: Its matching antigen is unknown.

This clonotype was sampled from a human donor with chronic lymphocytic leukemia. The material was PBMCs, obtained before ibrutinib treatment. The chain is built from TRBV11-2 and TRBJ2-7; D not resolved. CDR3 residues: CASTLGLTYEQYF. The CDR3 DNA reads as TGTGCCAGCACCCTAGGGCTAACCTACGAGCAGTACTTC.